Described below is a single T cell receptor (beta chain) sequence and its context. Its cognate antigen has yet to be identified. No per-base quality is available; no much larger clone lies one base away. The CDR3 covers 13 residues, taking in both the cysteine and the phenylalanine. Left in the record is the CDR3 DNA by itself, 39 bases read in frame from the first base. At the junction V is shortened by 2 bases and J by 1 base, with 5 bases in between. The germline V gene (reference sequence) gives CDR1 as GTSNPN and CDR2 as SVGIG. The sample comes from a study of T-cell reconstitution after alpha-beta-depleted transplantation in children (TCRdb year 2016). About the investigation overall: The study quantitatively tracked T-cell immune reconstitution after TCRalphabeta/CD19-depleted allogeneic hematopoietic cell transplantation in children using TCR repertoire profiling. Summary of the overall study and its limitations: In some patients, high TCRbeta diversity at day 60 was attributed to recipient T cells and intrathymic progenitors that had survived conditioning. About two months after transplant, the apparently early recovery of alphabetaT-cell counts reportedly depended on just several hundred clones that had expanded rapidly and came from non-depleted graft cells. The frequencies of hyperexpanded clones fell over the following months, and after one year, T-cell counts and TCRbeta diversity were mostly attributed to newly produced T cells.

The intended sense of this specimen's treatment or condition label: allogeneic hematopoietic cell transplantation with graft depleted of TCRalphabeta T cells and CD19 B cells. The transplant recipients were children given TCRalphabeta/CD19-depleted allogeneic hematopoietic cell grafts. Libraries came from PCR. Sequencing instrument: Illumina HiSeq 2500. To normalize quantification of the TCRbeta repertoire, the TCR libraries were built with molecular barcoding that relied on unique molecular identifiers. TCRdb trimmed public reads at Q25 via fastp, called clones via MiXCR and kept in-frame beta chains. Every CDR3 protein is listed once, alongside the most common genes and DNA of its rows. The sample yields hundreds of thousands of distinct CDR3 sequences; 20% to 30% were counted once. The ten largest account for 4% to 5.5% of the sample.

Rearrangement joined TRBV30 to TRBJ2-2, with the D gene not clear enough to name. Sequenced material: PBMCs, mostly from graft donor cells, taken 360 days after TCRalphabeta/CD19-depleted stem cell transplant. This TCR was sampled from a female patient aged 2-9 years who had a stem cell transplant for congenital amegakaryocytic thrombocytopenia, so the T cells may come from the graft donor. The CDR3: CAWSLGNTGELFF. The DNA sequence is as follows: TGTGCCTGGAGTCTCGGGAACACCGGGGAGCTGTTTTTT.